The clone carrying this TCR beta chain was recorded a few times. The antigen is unknown. Primers for the PCR totalled 60 Vbeta and 13 Jbeta. Clones were read by immunoSEQ multiplex PCR, and TCRdb kept only the in-frame ones, dropping some. The sample carries approximately 72,000 clones, 78% recorded once. Germline V gene data show CDR1 as SGHTA and CDR2 as FQGNSA. This CDR3 spans 15 amino acids. V lost 5 bases and J lost 6; bases outside the gene matches: 6. The data are from a study of cytomegalovirus exposure and HLA in healthy donors. Study as a whole: Within an early data release were around 80 million unique TCRs drawn from HLA-typed donors.

Broader study findings: It was confirmed in vitro that a few of the CMV-associated chains were specific for CMV antigens. TCR beta chains numbering 164 were designated cytomegalovirus-associated. In a later analysis, TCR beta V- and J-gene trimming showed a link to a missense DCLRE1C variant.

The sequence was obtained from a male donor in good health and CMV-seropositive. The V gene is TRBV7-2, the J gene TRBJ2-1, with TRBD1 matching 11 bases. Material: PBMCs. DNA for the CDR3: TGTGCCAGCAGCCTTGGCGGGACAGGGGGCAATGAGCAGTTCTTC. It translates to CASSLGGTGGNEQFF.